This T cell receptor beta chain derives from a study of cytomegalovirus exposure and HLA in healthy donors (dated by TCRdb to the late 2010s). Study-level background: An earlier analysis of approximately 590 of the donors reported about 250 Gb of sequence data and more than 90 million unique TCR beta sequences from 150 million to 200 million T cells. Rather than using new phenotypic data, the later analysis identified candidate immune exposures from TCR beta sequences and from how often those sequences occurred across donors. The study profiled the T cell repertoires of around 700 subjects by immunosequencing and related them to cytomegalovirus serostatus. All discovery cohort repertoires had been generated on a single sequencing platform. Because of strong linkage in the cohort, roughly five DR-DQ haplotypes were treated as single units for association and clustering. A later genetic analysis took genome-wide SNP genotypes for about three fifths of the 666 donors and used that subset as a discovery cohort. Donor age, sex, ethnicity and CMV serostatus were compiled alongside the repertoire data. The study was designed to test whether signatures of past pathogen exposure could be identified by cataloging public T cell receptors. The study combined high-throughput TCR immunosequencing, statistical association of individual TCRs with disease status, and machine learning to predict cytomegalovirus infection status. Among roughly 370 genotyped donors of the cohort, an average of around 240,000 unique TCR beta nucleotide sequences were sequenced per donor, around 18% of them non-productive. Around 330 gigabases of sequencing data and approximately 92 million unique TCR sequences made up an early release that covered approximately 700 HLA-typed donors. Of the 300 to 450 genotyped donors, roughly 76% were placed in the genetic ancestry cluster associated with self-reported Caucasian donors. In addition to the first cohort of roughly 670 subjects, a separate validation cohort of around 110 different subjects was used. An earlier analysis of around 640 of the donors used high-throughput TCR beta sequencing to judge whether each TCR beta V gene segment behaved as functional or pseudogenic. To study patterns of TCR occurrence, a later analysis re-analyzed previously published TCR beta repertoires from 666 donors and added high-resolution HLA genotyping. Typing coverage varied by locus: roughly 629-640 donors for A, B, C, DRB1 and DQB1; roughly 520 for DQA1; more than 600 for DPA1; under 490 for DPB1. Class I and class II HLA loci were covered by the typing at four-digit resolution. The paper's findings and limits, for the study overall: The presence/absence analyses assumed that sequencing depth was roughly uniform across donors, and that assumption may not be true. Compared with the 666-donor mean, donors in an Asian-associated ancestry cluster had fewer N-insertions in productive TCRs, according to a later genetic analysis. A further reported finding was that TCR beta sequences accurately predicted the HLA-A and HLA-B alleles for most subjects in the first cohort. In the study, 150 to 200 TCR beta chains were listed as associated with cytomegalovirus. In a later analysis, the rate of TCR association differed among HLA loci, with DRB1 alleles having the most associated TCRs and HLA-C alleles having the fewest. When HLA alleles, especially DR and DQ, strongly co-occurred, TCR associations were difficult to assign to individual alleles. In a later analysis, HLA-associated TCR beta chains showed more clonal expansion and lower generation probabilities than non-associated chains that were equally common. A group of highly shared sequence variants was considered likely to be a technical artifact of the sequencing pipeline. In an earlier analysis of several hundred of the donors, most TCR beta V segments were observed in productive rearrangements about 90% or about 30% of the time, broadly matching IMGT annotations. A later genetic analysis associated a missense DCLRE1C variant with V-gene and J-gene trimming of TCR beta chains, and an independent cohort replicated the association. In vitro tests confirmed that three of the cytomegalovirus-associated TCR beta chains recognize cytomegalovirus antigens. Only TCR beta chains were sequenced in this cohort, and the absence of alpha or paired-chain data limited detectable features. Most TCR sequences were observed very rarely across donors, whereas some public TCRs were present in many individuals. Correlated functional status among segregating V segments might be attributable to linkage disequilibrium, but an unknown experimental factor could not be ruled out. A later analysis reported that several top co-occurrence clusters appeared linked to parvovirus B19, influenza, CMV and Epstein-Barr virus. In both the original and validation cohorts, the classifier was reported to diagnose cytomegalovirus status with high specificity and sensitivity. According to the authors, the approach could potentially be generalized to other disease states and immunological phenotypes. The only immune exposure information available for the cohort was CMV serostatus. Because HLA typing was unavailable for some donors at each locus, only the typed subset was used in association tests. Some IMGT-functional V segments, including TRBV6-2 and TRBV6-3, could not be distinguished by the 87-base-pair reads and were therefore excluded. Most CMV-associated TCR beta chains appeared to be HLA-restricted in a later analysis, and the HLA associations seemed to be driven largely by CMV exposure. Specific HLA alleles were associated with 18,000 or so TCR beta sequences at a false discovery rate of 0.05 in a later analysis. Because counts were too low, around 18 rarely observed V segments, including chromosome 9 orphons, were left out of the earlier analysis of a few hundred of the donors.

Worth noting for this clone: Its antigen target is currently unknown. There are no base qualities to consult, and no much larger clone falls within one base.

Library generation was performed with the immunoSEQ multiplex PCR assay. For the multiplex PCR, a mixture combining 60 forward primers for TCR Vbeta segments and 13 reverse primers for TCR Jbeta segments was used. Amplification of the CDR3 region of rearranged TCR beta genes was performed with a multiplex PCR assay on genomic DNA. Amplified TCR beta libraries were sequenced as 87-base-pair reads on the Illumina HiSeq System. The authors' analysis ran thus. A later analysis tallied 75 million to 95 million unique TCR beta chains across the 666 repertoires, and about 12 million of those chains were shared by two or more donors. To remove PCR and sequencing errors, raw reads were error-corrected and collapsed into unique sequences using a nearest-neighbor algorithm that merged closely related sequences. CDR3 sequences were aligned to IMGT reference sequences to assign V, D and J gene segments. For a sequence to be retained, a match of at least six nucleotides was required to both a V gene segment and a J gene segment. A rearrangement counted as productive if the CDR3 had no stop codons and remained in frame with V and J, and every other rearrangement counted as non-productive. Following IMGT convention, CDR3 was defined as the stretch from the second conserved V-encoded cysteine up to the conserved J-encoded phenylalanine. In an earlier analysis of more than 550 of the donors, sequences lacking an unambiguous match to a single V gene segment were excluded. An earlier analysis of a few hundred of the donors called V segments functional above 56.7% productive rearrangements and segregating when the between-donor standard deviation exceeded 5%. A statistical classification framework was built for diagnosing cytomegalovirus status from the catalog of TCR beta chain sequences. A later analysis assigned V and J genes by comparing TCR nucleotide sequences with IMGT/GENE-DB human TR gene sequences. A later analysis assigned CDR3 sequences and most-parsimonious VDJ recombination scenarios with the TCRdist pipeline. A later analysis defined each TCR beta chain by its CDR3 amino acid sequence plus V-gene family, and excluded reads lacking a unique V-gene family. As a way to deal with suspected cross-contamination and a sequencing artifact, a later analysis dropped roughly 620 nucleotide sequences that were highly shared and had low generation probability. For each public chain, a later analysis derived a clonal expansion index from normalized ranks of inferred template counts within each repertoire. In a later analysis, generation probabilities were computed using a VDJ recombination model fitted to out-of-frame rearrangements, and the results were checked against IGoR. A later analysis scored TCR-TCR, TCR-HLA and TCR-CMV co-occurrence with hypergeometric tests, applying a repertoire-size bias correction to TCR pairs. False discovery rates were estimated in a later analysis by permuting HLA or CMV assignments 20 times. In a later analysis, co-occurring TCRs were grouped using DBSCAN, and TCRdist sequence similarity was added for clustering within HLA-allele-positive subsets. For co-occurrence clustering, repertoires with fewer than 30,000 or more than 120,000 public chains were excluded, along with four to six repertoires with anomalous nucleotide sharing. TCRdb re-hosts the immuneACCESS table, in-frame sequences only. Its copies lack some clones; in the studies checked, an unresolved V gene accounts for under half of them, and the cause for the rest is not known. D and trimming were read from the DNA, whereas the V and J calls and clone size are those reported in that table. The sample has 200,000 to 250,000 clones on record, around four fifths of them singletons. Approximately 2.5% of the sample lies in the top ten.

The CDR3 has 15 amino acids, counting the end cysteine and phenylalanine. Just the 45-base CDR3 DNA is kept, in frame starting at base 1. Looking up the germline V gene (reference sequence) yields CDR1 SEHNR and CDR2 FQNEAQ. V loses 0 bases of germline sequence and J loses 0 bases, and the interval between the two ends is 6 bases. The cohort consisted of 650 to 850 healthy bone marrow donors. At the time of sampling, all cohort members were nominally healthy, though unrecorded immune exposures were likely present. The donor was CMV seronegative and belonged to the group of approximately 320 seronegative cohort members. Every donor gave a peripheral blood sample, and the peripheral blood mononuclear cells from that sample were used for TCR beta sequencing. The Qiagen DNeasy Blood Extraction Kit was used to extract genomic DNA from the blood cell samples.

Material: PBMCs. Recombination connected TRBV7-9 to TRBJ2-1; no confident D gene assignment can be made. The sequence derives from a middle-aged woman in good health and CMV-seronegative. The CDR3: CASSLAASSYNEQFF. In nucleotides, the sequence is TGTGCCAGCAGCTTAGCGGCTAGCTCCTACAATGAGCAGTTCTTC.